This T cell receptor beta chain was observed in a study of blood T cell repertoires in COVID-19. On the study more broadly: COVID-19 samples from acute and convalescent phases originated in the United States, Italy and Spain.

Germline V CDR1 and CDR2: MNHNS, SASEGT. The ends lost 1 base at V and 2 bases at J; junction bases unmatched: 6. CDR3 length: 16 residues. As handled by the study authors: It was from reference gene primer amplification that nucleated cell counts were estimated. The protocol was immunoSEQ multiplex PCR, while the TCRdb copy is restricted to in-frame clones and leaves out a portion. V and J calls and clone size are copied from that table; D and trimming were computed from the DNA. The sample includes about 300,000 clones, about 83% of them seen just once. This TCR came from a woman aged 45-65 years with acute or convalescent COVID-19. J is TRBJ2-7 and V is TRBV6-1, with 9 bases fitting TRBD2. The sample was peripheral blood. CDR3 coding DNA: TGTGCCAGCAGTGAAGGCGGGAGGGTAGGGACCTACGAGCAGTACTTC. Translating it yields CASSEGGRVGTYEQYF.